The present T cell receptor (beta chain) was sequenced within a study of blood T cells in healthy people across ages. General study points: A strong correlation was seen between TCR beta diversity and naive T cell percentage.

For the second PCR, which ran for about 6 to 11 cycles, a sample-barcoded 5' primer and a J-beta primer mix were used. All samples gave at least 2.5 million CDR3-containing paired-end reads. TCRdb ran MiXCR on the 5' RACE reads and lists one entry per CDR3 protein. Among about 1.4 million distinct CDR3 sequences listed, approximately 59% were seen once. This clonotype was counted between two and nine times. Its antigen is as yet unknown. The germline gives CDR1 SGHTA, CDR2 FQGNSA. The length of the CDR3 is 15 residues. Deletions cut 5 bases from V and 4 bases from J, with 17 bases between. V usage is TRBV7-2 and J usage is TRBJ1-2; D is unclear. This clonotype originated in a young man in good health. The specimen was blood. CDR3 DNA: TGTGCCAGCAGCCCCCAGAGGCTTGACGGCTATGGCTACACCTTC. As protein: CASSPQRLDGYGYTF.